This T cell receptor (beta chain) appears in the sequencing data of a study of blood T cells in healthy people across ages. Whole-study context: Template switching retrieved approximately one barcoded beta molecule for each two T cells.

V was trimmed by 6 bases and J by 11 bases, leaving 29 bases between them. The CDR3 is made up of 17 amino acids. Germline lookup yields CDR1 SGHTA and CDR2 FQGTGA. As concerns this clonotype: Its antigen remains unidentified.

Broader study findings: Age advanced and TCR beta diversity per million T cells fell, roughly linearly. From one million sequenced T cells, diversity estimates were lower bounds.

It was with a sample-barcoded 5' primer and a J-beta primer mix that a second PCR of roughly 7 to 12 cycles was run. With 12 random nucleotides, a template-switch adaptor tagged each individual cDNA molecule. TCRdb reprocessed the 5' RACE reads via MiXCR and lists one record per CDR3 protein. This table has more than 1.4 million distinct CDR3 sequences, approximately 38% appearing once. This chain links TRBV7-3 with TRBJ1-5; weak D call: TRBD1 (5 bases). The receptor was derived from a woman aged 18-30 years in good health. Sequences were obtained from blood. The CDR3 here is CASRKTFCREMGSSQHF. The CDR3 nucleotides read TGTGCCAGCAGGAAGACTTTTTGCAGGGAGATGGGGTCATCCCAGCATTTT.